This TCR beta chain was sequenced in a study of PD-1 blockade in classical Hodgkin lymphoma (TCRdb year 2020). Turning to the overall study: Nivolumab dosing was 3 mg/kg intravenously every 2 weeks, continuing until either disease progression or unacceptable toxicity. The study used TCR beta sequencing and CyTOF to define a peripheral blood immune signature of response to PD-1 blockade in classical Hodgkin lymphoma.

For CDR1 and CDR2, the germline V gene (reference sequence) lists SEHNR and FQNEAQ. For this chain, trimming is 5 bases at the V end and 2 bases at the J end, and the number of junction bases without a gene match is 6. The CDR3 has 16 amino acids, counting the end cysteine and phenylalanine. Only the CDR3 DNA stays, 48 bases, in frame from base 1. The Qiagen DNeasy kit was used to extract genomic DNA from unsorted PBMCs and from the negatively selected CD4+ and CD8+ fractions. Using primers that anneal to V and J segments, immunoSEQ multiplex PCR amplified the TCR beta CDR3 regions. A synthetic immune receptor repertoire was used to minimize amplification bias, and remaining bias was computationally removed after sequencing. The authors' analysis ran thus. Repertoire diversity was quantified as the Shannon entropy index using custom Python scripts. Unsorted, CD4+ and CD8+ repertoires were analyzed separately, except for combined analyses in which CD4+ and CD8+ sequences were merged in silico. A clone was considered expanded if an increase in frequency of at least 2-fold after treatment relative to C1D1 was found, and a pseudocount of 0.5 was applied to clones undetected at baseline. Clones with 0 or 1 copy at C1D1 were classified as singleton clones, and clones with 2 or more copies were classified as non-singleton clones. By matching protein sequences in sorted samples from the same patient, clones expanded in unsorted samples were annotated as CD4+, CD8+ or unknown. Diversity changes from C1D1 to C4D1 were tested in paired samples using Wilcoxon tests. TCRdb holds this immuneACCESS table with in-frame rearrangements only. Some clones are missing; in checked studies, unresolved V genes explain under half, and the rest has no known cause. V, J and clone size are those of that table, while D and trimming were read from the DNA. This sample has under 20,000 clones in its table, and approximately 72% of those were observed once. The ten largest clones add up to 2% to 2.5% of the sample.

This specimen's time point label, per the study, means: cycle 4 day 1 (C4D1), after less than 7 weeks of nivolumab. Every trial patient had relapsed following autologous stem cell transplantation, and prior brentuximab vedotin exposure was what differed among cohorts A, B and C. A Miltenyi CD4+ T cell isolation kit was used for magnetic negative selection to purify CD4+ T cells from thawed PBMCs. A total of fewer than 70 patients with relapsed/refractory classical Hodgkin lymphoma made up the trial cohort, and each patient's best overall response was complete response, partial response or progressive disease. Trial patients were treated with single-agent nivolumab in the multi-cohort phase II CheckMate 205 trial. An independent review committee assessed best overall response by applying the 2007 International Working Group response criteria. PBMCs from the trial were collected at three points: immediately before nivolumab initiation (C1D1), and during therapy at cycle 2 day 1 and cycle 4 day 1. Peripheral blood was collected in 8 mL Vacutainer Cell Preparation Tubes, from which PBMCs were isolated by centrifugation and then cryopreserved. Purified CD4+ and CD8+ fractions were prepared only for cases with an additional available PBMC sample. Magnetically labelled cells were removed on LS columns in a quadroMACS separator, and the flow-through was retained as the purified fraction.

A word on this clone: Its antigen is not yet known. Per-base quality was not reported, and no clone a single base away is much larger than it.

What the work shows at the level of the full study, not this receptor alone: A significant rise by C4D1 was seen in CD4+ but not CD8+ TCR diversity (p=0.0027 vs p=0.16), with the rise being most apparent in complete responders (p=0.02). Baseline TCR diversity was reported as lower in newly diagnosed patients than in healthy donors, and lower still in relapsed/refractory patients. Lower diversity was observed in patients in whom nivolumab was started less than 1 year after ASCT, and these patients were excluded from later analyses so that confounding by immune reconstitution would be avoided. Trial patients achieving complete response had baseline diversity similar to newly diagnosed patients, whereas partial responders and progressors had significantly lower diversity. The study was restricted to a single clinical trial cohort, and the causes of repertoire differences, possibly disease activity or prior therapy, were left undefined.

This receptor was obtained from a human donor with classical Hodgkin lymphoma. The chain links TRBV7-9 with TRBJ2-3, with 11 bases in between that match TRBD1. The sequencing here drew on CD4+ T cells from blood, taken before the fourth cycle of nivolumab. At the DNA level, the sequence is TGTGCCAGCAGCCATTGGACAGGGGGCAACACAGATACGCAGTATTTT. Its coded protein is CASSHWTGGNTDTQYF.